Listed below are T cell receptor beta chains from one sample, sequenced in a study of blood T cell repertoires in COVID-19. Profiled with immunoSEQ multiplex PCR; TCRdb holds only in-frame clones, not every one. The table records approximately 210,000 clones, around 83% of them present only once. What was sequenced was peripheral blood. The source is a man aged 45-60 years with active or convalescent COVID-19. The CDR3 runs from the conserved cysteine through the conserved F or W. The order of the fields is J gene, clone size, V gene, D gene, CDR3 DNA, CDR3 protein. The D gene is left open where the match is weak. A clone size is listed for some rows: how often the clone was seen (once, few, many), or a class if it is expanded.

>TRBJ1-4|once|TRBV7-2|-
TGTGCCAGCAGCAAGGACAGAGAAAAACTGTTTTTT
CASSKDREKLFF
>TRBJ1-2|-|TRBV5-1|-
TGCGCCAGCAGCCCCGTCACAGGGTCAGGTGGCTACACCTTC
CASSPVTGSGGYTF
>TRBJ1-1|-|TRBV5-1|-
TGCGCCAGCAGCTTTTGGGGCGCGAACACTGAAGCTTTCTTT
CASSFWGANTEAFF
>TRBJ1-2|few|TRBV6-5|-
TGTGCCAGCAGTTACGGGCAGGATGGCTACACCTTC
CASSYGQDGYTF
>TRBJ1-2|few|TRBV9|-
TGTGCCAGCAGCGTACGGGTTGGAGGCAACTATGGCTACACCTTC
CASSVRVGGNYGYTF
>TRBJ2-3|few|TRBV6-2/TRBV6-3|-
TGTGCCAGCAGTTCAACCCCGACAGTGTCTCTGCAAGATACGCAGTATTTT
CASSSTPTVSLQDTQYF
>TRBJ1-2|-|TRBV4-3|-
TGCGCCAGCAGCCAAGTCGGGGTTGGCTACACCTTC
CASSQVGVGYTF
>TRBJ2-7|once|TRBV4-2|TRBD1
TGTGCCAGCAGCCAAGTCCAGGGGGCTTACGAGCAGTACTTC
CASSQVQGAYEQYF
>TRBJ2-2|-|TRBV5-6|TRBD2
TGTGCCAGCAGCTTGGCCGCGGGGGGCTCGGCGCTGTTTTTT
CASSLAAGGSALFF
>TRBJ1-1|-|TRBV7-2|TRBD1
TGTGCCAGCAGCTTAGCCAGACAGGGGACTGAAGCTTTCTTT
CASSLARQGTEAFF
>TRBJ2-7|-|TRBV27|-
TGTGCCAGCAGTTTACTAGAGACGGGCGAGCAGTACTTC
CASSLLETGEQYF
>TRBJ1-1|once|TRBV18|-
TGTGCCAGCTCACGAGGCAGCCCGAACACTGAAGCTTTCTTT
CASSRGSPNTEAFF
>TRBJ1-3|-|TRBV2|TRBD1
TGTGCCAGCACCCGGGACAGGTTGGAAGGAAACACCATATATTTT
CASTRDRLEGNTIYF
>TRBJ1-4|-|TRBV19|-
TGTGCCAGTAGTATCCCCAGGGGTCGAGAAAAACTGTTTTTT
CASSIPRGREKLFF
>TRBJ1-2|-|TRBV21-1|-
TGTGCCAGCAGCAACAGACGGGACTTAAGTAAGGGCTACACCTTC
CASSNRRDLSKGYTF
>TRBJ1-1|-|TRBV3-1/TRBV3-2|-
TGTGCCAGCAGCCAAGAGATCGGGGGGCTGGTCACTGAAGCTTTCTTT
CASSQEIGGLVTEAFF
>TRBJ2-3|-|TRBV6-5|TRBD1
TGTGCCAGCATCTTAGGACAGGGAGTCACAGATACGCAGTATTTT
CASILGQGVTDTQYF
>TRBJ2-7|-|TRBV12-5|TRBD1
TGTGCTAGTGGTACCGGGACAGCGGACTCCTACGAGCAGTACTTC
CASGTGTADSYEQYF
>TRBJ1-2|few|TRBV7-2|-
TGTGCCAGCAGCCCACAGGGCTATGGCTACACCTTC
CASSPQGYGYTF
>TRBJ1-1|-|TRBV6-1|TRBD1
TGTGCCAGCAGTGCAACGACAGGGGGCGTAAACACTGAAGCTTTCTTT
CASSATTGGVNTEAFF
>TRBJ2-2|-|TRBV28|-
TGTGCCAGCACCGAGGCGGGAATCCCGAACACCGGGGAGTTGTTTTTT
CASTEAGIPNTGELFF
>TRBJ1-2|-|TRBV5-1|-
TGCGCCAGCAGCTTGGCGCAGACTTCTATAAACTATGGCTACACCTTC
CASSLAQTSINYGYTF
>TRBJ1-2|few|TRBV9|-
TGTGCCAGCAGAAACAGGGCGGACTATGGCTACACCTTC
CASRNRADYGYTF
>TRBJ2-5|-|TRBV18|-
TGTGCCAGCTCACCATCGGGCCAGGGTACGGAGACCCAGTACTTC
CASSPSGQGTETQYF
>TRBJ2-1|-|TRBV4-3|TRBD2
TGCGCCAGCAGCCAAGGCGGCGGGGGGGCCGGTGAGCAGTTCTTC
CASSQGGGGAGEQFF
>TRBJ1-3|-|TRBV10-3|TRBD1
TGTGCCAGCGCTGTGGGGACAGGGGGATTTTTCTCTGGAAACACCATATATTTT
CASAVGTGGFFSGNTIYF
>TRBJ2-7|few|TRBV6-5|-
TGTGCCAGCAGTTGGCAAGCGGGCGCCTCCTACGAGCAGTACTTC
CASSWQAGASYEQYF
>TRBJ1-4|-|TRBV7-9|-
TGTGCCAGCAGCTTATTGGGAGGGAATGAAAAACTGTTTTTT
CASSLLGGNEKLFF
>TRBJ1-1|-|TRBV10-3|TRBD1
TGTGCCATCAGTGACCGCACAGGGGGCACTGAAGCTTTCTTT
CAISDRTGGTEAFF
>TRBJ1-2|-|TRBV7-9|TRBD1
TGTGCCAGCAGCTTAGAAACAGGGGGCTATGGCTACACCTTC
CASSLETGGYGYTF
>TRBJ1-2|-|TRBV7-9|TRBD1
TGTGCCAGCAGCTTAAGACAGGGGGAGTCGGGTGGCTACACCTTC
CASSLRQGESGGYTF
>TRBJ1-1|-|TRBV28|-
TGTGCCAGCAGTTTAATCAGGGGGAACACTGAAGCTTTCTTT
CASSLIRGNTEAFF
>TRBJ2-3|-|TRBV29-1|-
TGCAGCGTCCTCGGACTATCCAGCACAGATACGCAGTATTTT
CSVLGLSSTDTQYF
>TRBJ2-1|-|TRBV5-1|TRBD2
TGCGCCAGCAGCTCCCGGACTAGCGGGAGGAATGAGCAGTTCTTC
CASSSRTSGRNEQFF
>TRBJ2-5|-|TRBV30|TRBD1
TGTGCCTGGGGGACAGGGGGCGATGAGACCCAGTACTTC
CAWGTGGDETQYF
>TRBJ1-1|-|TRBV5-4|-
TGTGCCAGCTCAGGAGGGGGGAGGGTTGAGAACACTGAAGCTTTCTTT
CASSGGGRVENTEAFF
>TRBJ1-1|-|TRBV30|TRBD1
TGTGCCTGGAGCGGACAGGGGAGTGAAGCTTTCTTT
CAWSGQGSEAFF
>TRBJ2-3|-|TRBV6-2/TRBV6-3|-
TGTGCCAGCAGTTCAGGGTGGGGGCCAGATACGCAGTATTTT
CASSSGWGPDTQYF
>TRBJ2-3|-|TRBV28|-
TGTGCCAGCAGCGACACAACCCTCACAGATACGCAGTATTTT
CASSDTTLTDTQYF
>TRBJ2-5|-|TRBV10-3|-
TGTGCCATCAGTGAGTCGGGGCACAAAGAGACCCAGTACTTC
CAISESGHKETQYF
>TRBJ2-7|-|TRBV27|TRBD1
TGTGCCAGCAGTCCCCGGGACAGGGGGGTCTACGAGCAGTACTTC
CASSPRDRGVYEQYF
>TRBJ2-7|-|TRBV28|-
TGTGCCAGCAGTCTTCCATTCCCAGGGGTCGAGCAGTACTTC
CASSLPFPGVEQYF
>TRBJ1-1|-|TRBV30|-
TGTGCCTGGTGGGACACTTACGTGAACACTGAAGCTTTCTTT
CAWWDTYVNTEAFF
>TRBJ2-7|-|TRBV29-1|TRBD2
TGCAGCGTCTGGACTAGCAACTACGAGCAGTACTTC
CSVWTSNYEQYF
>TRBJ1-4|-|TRBV9|-
TGTGCCAGCAGCGTAGCTACCGGGGATGAAAAACTGTTTTTT
CASSVATGDEKLFF
>TRBJ1-5|-|TRBV20-1|-
TGCAGTGCTAGTTTTTTTGGACAGTTCAATCAGCCCCAGCATTTT
CSASFFGQFNQPQHF
>TRBJ1-2|-|TRBV9|-
TGTGCCAGCAGCGTGAACCTCGCGGGAGGCTACACCTTC
CASSVNLAGGYTF
>TRBJ1-6|-|TRBV7-8|-
TGTGCCAGCAGCTTAGTCCCGCCGGCAGGGGTGCAATCACCCCTCCACTTT
CASSLVPPAGVQSPLHF
>TRBJ1-2|-|TRBV11-2|TRBD1
TGTGCCAGCAGCTTAGATCGAAGGGGGCCAAAGGCAGGGGGCGACGTGGGCTACACCTTC
CASSLDRRGPKAGGDVGYTF
>TRBJ2-1|-|TRBV24-1|-
TGTGCCACCAGTACTAGTTGGCGATCCTACAATGAGCAGTTCTTC
CATSTSWRSYNEQFF
>TRBJ1-3|-|TRBV3-1/TRBV3-2|-
TGTGCCAGCAGCCCGAGGCAGCCTGGAACCACCATATATTTT
CASSPRQPGTTIYF
>TRBJ2-1|-|TRBV28|-
TGTGCCAGCAGAGACCCACAGGGGGGGACATGGGGTGAGCAGTTCTTC
CASRDPQGGTWGEQFF
>TRBJ2-7|once|TRBV5-4|TRBD1
TGTGCCAGCAGCTTACAGGGGGACTCCTACGAGCAGTACTTC
CASSLQGDSYEQYF
>TRBJ2-7|-|TRBV6-5|-
TGTGCCAGCAGTTACCGTTACGAGCAGTACTTC
CASSYRYEQYF